This TCR beta chain came from a study of memory CD4+ T cells and cytomegalovirus serostatus. Comments on this clone: Its target is unknown.

The study, taken as a whole, reports: Each of approximately 69 CMV-associated TCRbeta sequences occurred in one to five individuals.

The trim removed 7 bases at V and 3 bases at J, leaving 13 bases unmatched. Looked up from germline, CDR1 is MDHEN and CDR2 is SYDVKM. This CDR3 contains 16 residues. Single viable CD3+CD4+CD8-CD45RO+ cells were sorted as the memory CD4+ T cells. In the original processing: Out-of-frame sequences were removed, leaving roughly 2.1 million distinct TCRbeta sequences. Using immunoSEQ multiplex PCR, the repertoire was profiled, and TCRdb retains in-frame clones only, with some absent. That table furnishes V, J and clone size, whereas the DNA furnished D and trimming. The sample records about 53,000 clones, around 80% being singletons.

This TCR came from an adult in good health and CMV-seronegative. The sequenced material came from memory CD4+ T cells from blood. The chain combines TRBV28 with TRBJ2-3; TRBD1 matches 7 bases. As DNA, the CDR3 is TGTGCCAGCATTCCCATGTCGACAGGGTTGACAGATACGCAGTATTTT. Amino acid sequence: CASIPMSTGLTDTQYF.